This entry concerns a single T cell receptor (beta chain). TCRdb passed the 5' RACE reads through MiXCR, listing each CDR3 protein once. The sample carries more than 400,000 distinct CDR3 sequences, roughly 15% recorded once. This sample was included in a study of identical twins. CDR1 is MNHEY and CDR2 is SMNVEV in the germline V gene (reference sequence). The CDR3 has 15 amino acids. V was cut by 7 bases and J by 0 bases, with 16 bases left in between. The sample also formed part of further work on yellow fever vaccine responses in identical twins.

The sequencing sample was made of CD4+ T cells sorted from blood. This chain connects TRBV27 to TRBJ2-7; either TRBD1 or TRBD2 may supply D (5 bases each). The origin of this receptor is a woman aged 18-30 years in good health. CDR3 residues: CASTRDAANSYEQYF. The CDR3 DNA follows: TGTGCCAGCACCCGGGACGCAGCGAACTCCTACGAGCAGTACTTC.